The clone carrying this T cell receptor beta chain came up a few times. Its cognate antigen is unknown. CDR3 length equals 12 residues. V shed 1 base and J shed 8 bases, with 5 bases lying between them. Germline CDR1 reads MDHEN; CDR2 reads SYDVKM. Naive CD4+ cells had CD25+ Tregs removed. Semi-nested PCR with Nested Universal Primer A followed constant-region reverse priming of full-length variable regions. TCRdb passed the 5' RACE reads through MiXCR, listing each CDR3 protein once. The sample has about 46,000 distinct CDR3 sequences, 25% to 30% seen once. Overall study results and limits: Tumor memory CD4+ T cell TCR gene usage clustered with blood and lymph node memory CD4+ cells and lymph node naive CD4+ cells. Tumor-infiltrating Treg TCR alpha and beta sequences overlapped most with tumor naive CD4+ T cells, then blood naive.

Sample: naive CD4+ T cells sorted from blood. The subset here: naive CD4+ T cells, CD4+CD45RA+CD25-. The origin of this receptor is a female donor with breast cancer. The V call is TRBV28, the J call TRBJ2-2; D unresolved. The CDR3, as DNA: TGTGCCAGCAGTTTATTGTTGGGGGAGCTGTTTTTT. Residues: CASSLLLGELFF.